Described below is a single T cell receptor (beta chain) sequence and its context. Its cognate antigen has yet to be identified. No base quality information exists; no much larger clone differs at one position. RNA was extracted using the RNeasy kit, and about 0.5 to 1 ug of the RNA was reverse transcribed with random hexamers. TCR beta CDR3 regions were amplified with the immunoSEQ multiplex PCR assay covering 54 Vbeta and 13 Jbeta segments. Bias from PCR amplification was corrected by using a synthetic template baseline for primer optimization and for computational correction. The authors' pipeline ran thus. Only productive sequences were kept, with reads annotated to V, D and J genes according to IMGT and analyzed in immunoSEQ Analyzer. Clonality was calculated as one minus the Shannon entropy normalized by log2 of the number of productive unique sequences. For each patient and control, public and private clones were evaluated within the 100 most prevalent clones. Susac-specific clones were defined as absent from healthy and MS cohorts, about 1,000 published viral clones and other ImmuneACCESS disease sequences. Starting from the raw public reads, TCRdb applied fastp trimming at Q25, assembled clones with MiXCR and retained in-frame beta chains. Every distinct CDR3 protein forms one entry, paired with its most common genes and DNA. The V and J calls were determined by TCRdb, not by the authors. In this sample the table shows about 140,000 distinct CDR3 sequences, 85% to 95% of which occur a single time. The ten largest make up over 0.25% of the sample.

Peripheral blood CD8+ and CD4+ T cells from healthy donors, Susac syndrome patients and multiple sclerosis patients were profiled using high-throughput TCR beta sequencing. Healthy donors were age- and sex-matched controls. CD8+ TEMRA cells were enriched by FACS, while bulk CD8+ and CD4+ T cells were purified by magnetic negative isolation. Blood was collected in EDTA tubes and processed within 24 hours, with PBMCs isolated through density gradient centrifugation. PBMCs intended for TCR sequencing were cryopreserved in liquid nitrogen and thawed later in a water bath at 37 degrees C. The sorted or isolated CD4+, CD8+ and CD8+ TEMRA cells had a purity of 90% or higher. The source of the sample is a study of CD8 T cells in Susac syndrome (dated by TCRdb to the late 2010s). Background on the whole study: Repertoire sequencing was used to test whether CD8+ T cell activation and differentiation in Susac syndrome was antigen driven. CD8+ T cell repertoire clonality was compared between about 12 healthy donors, approximately 14 Susac syndrome patients and 15 multiple sclerosis patients. The full study reports these points: The TCR sequencing and HLA analysis was acknowledged to have included a relatively small number of individuals.

There are 15 amino acids in the CDR3, from cysteine to phenylalanine inclusive. Kept here is only the CDR3 DNA, which spans 45 bases and is read in frame from base 1. Trimming accounts for 6 bases at V and 4 bases at J, while the number of junction bases matched to no gene is 12. From a lookup of the germline V gene, CDR1 and CDR2 are SGHTA and FQGNSA. Source material: CD8+ T cells from PBMCs. Here the chain combines TRBV7-2 and TRBJ2-7, with 7 middle bases fitting TRBD2. This receptor was identified in a human donor in good health. The encoded CDR3 is CASSYYGGDTYEQYF. The sequence in DNA is TGTGCCAGCAGTTATTATGGGGGGGATACTTACGAGCAGTACTTC.